The text below deals with one TCR beta chain. The data derive from a study of blood T cell repertoires in COVID-19. Profiled with immunoSEQ multiplex PCR; TCRdb holds only in-frame clones, not every one. Here the sample spans under 250,000 clones, 82% being singletons. V shed 2 bases, J shed 0 bases, and the junction held 7 bases outside the gene matches. The germline gives CDR1 MNHEY, CDR2 SMNVEV (reference sequence). This CDR3 comprises 18 residues. Sequenced material: PBMCs or T cells enriched from blood (not recorded which). The source is a woman aged 60-70 years who had recovered from COVID-19. The gene calls are TRBV27 and TRBJ2-1, with TRBD2 matching over 10 bases. This CDR3 reads CASSLSTSGTSSYNEQFF. Written as DNA, the CDR3 is TGTGCCAGCAGTTTAAGTACTAGCGGGACCAGCTCCTACAATGAGCAGTTCTTC.